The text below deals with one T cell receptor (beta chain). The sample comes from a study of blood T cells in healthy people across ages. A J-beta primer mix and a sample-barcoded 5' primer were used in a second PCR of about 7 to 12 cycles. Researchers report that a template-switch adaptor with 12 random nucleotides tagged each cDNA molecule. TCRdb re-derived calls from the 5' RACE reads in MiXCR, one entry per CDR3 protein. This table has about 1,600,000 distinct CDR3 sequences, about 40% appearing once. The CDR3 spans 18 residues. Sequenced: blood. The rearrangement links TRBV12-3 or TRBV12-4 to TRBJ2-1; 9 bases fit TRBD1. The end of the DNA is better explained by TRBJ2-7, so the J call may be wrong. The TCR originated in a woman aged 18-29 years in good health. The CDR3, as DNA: TGTGCCAGCAGTACGACAGGGGGAACGAGAAAATCCTACAGTGAGCAGTACTTC. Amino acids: CASSTTGGTRKSYSEQYF.